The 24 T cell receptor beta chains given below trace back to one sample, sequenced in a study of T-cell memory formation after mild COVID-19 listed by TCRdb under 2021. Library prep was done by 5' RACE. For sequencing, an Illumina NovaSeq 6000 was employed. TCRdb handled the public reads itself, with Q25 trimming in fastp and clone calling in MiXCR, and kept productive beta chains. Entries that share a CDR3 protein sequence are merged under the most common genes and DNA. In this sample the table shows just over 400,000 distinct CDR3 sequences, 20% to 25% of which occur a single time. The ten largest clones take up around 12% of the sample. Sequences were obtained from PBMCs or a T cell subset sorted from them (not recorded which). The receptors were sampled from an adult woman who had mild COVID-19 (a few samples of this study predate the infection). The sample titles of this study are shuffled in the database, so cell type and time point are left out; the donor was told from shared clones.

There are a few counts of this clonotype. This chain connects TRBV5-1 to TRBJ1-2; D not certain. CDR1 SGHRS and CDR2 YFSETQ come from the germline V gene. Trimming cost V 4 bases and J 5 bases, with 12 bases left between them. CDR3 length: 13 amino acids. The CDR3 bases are TGCGCCAGCAGCCCGCTGGGTGAATATGGCTACACCTTC. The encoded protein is CASSPLGEYGYTF.

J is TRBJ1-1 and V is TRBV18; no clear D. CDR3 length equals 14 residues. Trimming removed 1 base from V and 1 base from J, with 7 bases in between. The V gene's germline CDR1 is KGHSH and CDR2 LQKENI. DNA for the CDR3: TGTGCCAGCTCACCACAGGAAACGAACACTGAAGCTTTCTTT. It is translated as CASSPQETNTEAFF. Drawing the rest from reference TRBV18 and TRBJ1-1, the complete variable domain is NAGVMQNPRHLVRRRGQEARLRCSPMKGHSHVYWYRQLPEEGLKFMVYLQKENIIDESGMPKERFSAEFPKEGPSILRIQQVVRGDSAAYFCASSPQETNTEAFFGQGTRLTVV.

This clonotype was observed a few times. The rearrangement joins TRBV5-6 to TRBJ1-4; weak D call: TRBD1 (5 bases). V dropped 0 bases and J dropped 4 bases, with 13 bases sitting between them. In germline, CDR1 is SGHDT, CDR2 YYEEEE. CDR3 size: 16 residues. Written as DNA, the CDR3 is TGTGCCAGCAGCTTGGACAGGCGTCGACATAATGAAAAACTGTTTTTT. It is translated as CASSLDRRRHNEKLFF. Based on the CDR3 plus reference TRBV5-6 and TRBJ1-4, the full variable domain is DAGVTQSPTHLIKTRGQQVTLRCSPKSGHDTVSWYQQALGQGPQFIFQYYEEEERQRGNFPDRFSGHQFPNYSSELNVNALLLGDSALYLCASSLDRRRHNEKLFFGSGTQLSVL.

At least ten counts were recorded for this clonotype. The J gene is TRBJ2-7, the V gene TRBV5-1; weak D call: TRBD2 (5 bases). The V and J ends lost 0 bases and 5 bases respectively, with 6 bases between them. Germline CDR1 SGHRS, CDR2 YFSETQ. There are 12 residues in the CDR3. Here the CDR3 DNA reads TGCGCCAGCAGCTTGGCAGCGGACGAGCAGTACTTC. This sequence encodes CASSLAADEQYF. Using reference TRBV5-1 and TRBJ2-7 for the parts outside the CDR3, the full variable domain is KAGVTQTPRYLIKTRGQQVTLSCSPISGHRSVSWYQQTPGQGLQFLFEYFSETQRNKGNFPGRFSGRQFSNSRSEMNVSTLELGDSALYLCASSLAADEQYFGPGTRLTVT.

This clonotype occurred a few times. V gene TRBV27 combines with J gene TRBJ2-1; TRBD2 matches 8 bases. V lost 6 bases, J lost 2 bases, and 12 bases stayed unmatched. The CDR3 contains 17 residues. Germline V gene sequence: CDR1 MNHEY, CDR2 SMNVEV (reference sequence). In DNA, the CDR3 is TGTGCCAGCAGCTTAGGCTTAGAGCGGGGGCCCTACAATGAGCAGTTCTTC. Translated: CASSLGLERGPYNEQFF.

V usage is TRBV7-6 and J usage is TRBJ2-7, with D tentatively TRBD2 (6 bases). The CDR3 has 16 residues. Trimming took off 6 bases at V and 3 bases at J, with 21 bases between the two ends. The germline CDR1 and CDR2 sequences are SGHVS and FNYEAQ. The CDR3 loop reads CASSGGSGAALYEQYF. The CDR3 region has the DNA TGTGCCAGCAGTGGAGGGAGCGGCGCCGCCCTCTACGAGCAGTACTTC.

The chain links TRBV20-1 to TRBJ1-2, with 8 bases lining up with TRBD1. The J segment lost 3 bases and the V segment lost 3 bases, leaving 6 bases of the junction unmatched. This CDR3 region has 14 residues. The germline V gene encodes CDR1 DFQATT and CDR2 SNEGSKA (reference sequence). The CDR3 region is CSARITTGDYGYTF. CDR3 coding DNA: TGCAGTGCTAGGATAACGACAGGGGACTATGGCTACACCTTC.

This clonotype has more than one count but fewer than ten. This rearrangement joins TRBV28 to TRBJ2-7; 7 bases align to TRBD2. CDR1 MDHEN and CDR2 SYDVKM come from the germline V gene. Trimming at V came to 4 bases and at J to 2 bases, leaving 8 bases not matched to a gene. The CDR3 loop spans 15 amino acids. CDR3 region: CASSSPGGGTYEQYF. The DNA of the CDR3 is TGTGCCAGCAGTTCCCCGGGCGGGGGAACCTACGAGCAGTACTTC. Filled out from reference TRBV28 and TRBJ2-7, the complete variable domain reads DVKVTQSSRYLVKRTGEKVFLECVQDMDHENMFWYRQDPGLGLRLIYFSYDVKMKEKGDIPEGYSVSREKKERFSLILESASTNQTSMYLCASSSPGGGTYEQYFGPGTRLTVT.

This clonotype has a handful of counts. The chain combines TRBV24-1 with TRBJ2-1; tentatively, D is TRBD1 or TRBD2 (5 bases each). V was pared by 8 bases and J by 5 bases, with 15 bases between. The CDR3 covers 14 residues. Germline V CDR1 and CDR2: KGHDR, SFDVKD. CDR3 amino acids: CATNPGPLNNEQFF. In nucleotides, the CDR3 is TGTGCCACCAACCCGGGACCCCTAAACAATGAGCAGTTCTTC.

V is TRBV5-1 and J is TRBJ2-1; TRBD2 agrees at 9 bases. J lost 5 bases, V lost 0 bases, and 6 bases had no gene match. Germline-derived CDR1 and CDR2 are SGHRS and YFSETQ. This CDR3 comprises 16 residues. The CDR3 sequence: CASSLGAGGPHNEQFF. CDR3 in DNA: TGCGCCAGCAGCTTGGGAGCGGGGGGTCCCCACAATGAGCAGTTCTTC.

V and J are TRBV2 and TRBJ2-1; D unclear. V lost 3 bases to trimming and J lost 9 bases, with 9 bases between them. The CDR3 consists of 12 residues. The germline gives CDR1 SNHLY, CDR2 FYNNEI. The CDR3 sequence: CASSDVGSEQFF. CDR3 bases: TGTGCCAGCAGTGATGTGGGATCTGAGCAGTTCTTC.

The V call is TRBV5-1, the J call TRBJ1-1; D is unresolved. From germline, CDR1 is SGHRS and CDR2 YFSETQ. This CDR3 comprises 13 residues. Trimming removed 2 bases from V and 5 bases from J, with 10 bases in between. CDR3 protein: CASSLNSATEAFF. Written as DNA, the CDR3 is TGCGCCAGCAGCTTAAATTCGGCAACTGAAGCTTTCTTT.

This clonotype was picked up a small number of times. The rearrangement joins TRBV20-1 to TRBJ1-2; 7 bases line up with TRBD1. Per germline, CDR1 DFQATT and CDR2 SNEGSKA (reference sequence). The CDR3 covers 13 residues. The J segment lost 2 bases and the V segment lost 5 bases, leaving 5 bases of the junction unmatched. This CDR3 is CSADLDRNYGYTF. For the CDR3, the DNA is TGCAGTGCTGACCTGGACAGGAACTATGGCTACACCTTC.

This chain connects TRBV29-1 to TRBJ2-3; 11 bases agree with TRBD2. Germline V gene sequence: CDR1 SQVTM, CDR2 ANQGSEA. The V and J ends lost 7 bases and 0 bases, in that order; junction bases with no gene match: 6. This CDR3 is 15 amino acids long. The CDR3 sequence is CSAETSGVSTDTQYF. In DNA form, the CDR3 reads TGCAGCGCAGAGACTAGCGGGGTTAGCACAGATACGCAGTATTTT.

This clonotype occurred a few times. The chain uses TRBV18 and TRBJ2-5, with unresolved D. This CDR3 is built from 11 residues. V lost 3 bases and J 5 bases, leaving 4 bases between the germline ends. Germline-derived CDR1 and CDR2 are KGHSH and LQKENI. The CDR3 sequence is CASSPWETQYF. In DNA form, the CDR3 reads TGTGCCAGCTCACCGTGGGAGACCCAGTACTTC.

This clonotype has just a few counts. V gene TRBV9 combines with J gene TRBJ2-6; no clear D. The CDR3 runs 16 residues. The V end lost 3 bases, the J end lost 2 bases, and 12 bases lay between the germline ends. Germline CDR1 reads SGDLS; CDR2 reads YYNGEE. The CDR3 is CASSEGRAPGANVLTF. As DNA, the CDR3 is TGTGCCAGCAGCGAGGGAAGGGCCCCTGGGGCCAACGTCCTGACTTTC.

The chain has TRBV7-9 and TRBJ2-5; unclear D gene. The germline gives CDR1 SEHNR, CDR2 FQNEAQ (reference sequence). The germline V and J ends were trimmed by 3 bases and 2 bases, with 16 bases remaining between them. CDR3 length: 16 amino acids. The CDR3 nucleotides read TGTGCCAGCAGCTTCGGCTCAAAGAGCTTTCAAGAGACCCAGTACTTC. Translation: CASSFGSKSFQETQYF. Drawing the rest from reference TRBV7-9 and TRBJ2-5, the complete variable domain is DTGVSQNPRHKITKRGQNVTFRCDPISEHNRLYWYRQTLGQGPEFLTYFQNEAQLEKSRLLSDRFSAERPKGSFSTLEIQRTEQGDSAMYLCASSFGSKSFQETQYFGPGTRLLVL.

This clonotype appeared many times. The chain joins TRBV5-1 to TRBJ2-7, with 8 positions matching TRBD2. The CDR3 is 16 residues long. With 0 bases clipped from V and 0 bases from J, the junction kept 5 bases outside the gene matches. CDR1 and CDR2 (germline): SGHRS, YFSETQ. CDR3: CASSLDPAGASYEQYF. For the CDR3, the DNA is TGCGCCAGCAGCTTGGATCCAGCGGGGGCCTCCTACGAGCAGTACTTC.

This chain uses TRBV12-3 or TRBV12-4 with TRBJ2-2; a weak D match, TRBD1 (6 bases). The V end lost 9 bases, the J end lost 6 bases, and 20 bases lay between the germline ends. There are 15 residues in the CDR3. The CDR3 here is CASKMTGFVPGELFF. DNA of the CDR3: TGTGCCAGTAAGATGACAGGTTTTGTCCCCGGGGAGCTGTTTTTT.

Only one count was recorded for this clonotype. CDR3 nucleotide sequence: TGTGCCAGCAGCTACTCTAGCGCCAGCACAGATACGCAGTATTTT. Translated: CASSYSSASTDTQYF. The chain couples TRBV11-3 to TRBJ2-3, with D possibly TRBD2 on 6 matching bases. Trimming shortened V by 4 bases and J by 0 bases, and 11 bases separated the two germline ends. CDR3 size: 15 residues. Germline CDR1 and CDR2: SGHNT and YENEEA.

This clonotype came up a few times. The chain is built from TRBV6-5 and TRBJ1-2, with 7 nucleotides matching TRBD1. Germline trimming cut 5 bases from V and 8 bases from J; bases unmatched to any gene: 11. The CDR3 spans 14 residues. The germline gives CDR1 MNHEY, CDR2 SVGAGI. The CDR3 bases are TGTGCCAGCAGTCGACAGGGAAATTTTGAAGGCTACACCTTC. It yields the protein CASSRQGNFEGYTF.

CDR3 bases: TGTGCCAGCAGCCCCGACTCTAACACCGGGGAGCTGTTTTTT. Translation: CASSPDSNTGELFF. This chain connects TRBV9 to TRBJ2-2; D not resolved. V was clipped by 4 bases and J by 2 bases, with 9 bases between them. The CDR3 runs to 14 residues. The germline gives CDR1 SGDLS, CDR2 YYNGEE.

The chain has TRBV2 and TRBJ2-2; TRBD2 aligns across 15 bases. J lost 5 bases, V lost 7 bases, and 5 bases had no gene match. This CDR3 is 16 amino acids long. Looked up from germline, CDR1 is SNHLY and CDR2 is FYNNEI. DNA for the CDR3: TGTGCCAGCACCCGAGGACTAGCGGGAGGGACCGGGGAGCTGTTTTTT. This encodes CASTRGLAGGTGELFF.

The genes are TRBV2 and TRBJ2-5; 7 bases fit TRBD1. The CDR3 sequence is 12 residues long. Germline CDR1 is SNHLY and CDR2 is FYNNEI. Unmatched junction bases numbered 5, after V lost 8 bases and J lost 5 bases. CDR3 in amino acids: CASCTGVETQYF. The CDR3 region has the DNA TGTGCCAGCTGCACAGGGGTCGAGACCCAGTACTTC. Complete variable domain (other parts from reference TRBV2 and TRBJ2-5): EPEVTQTPSHQVTQMGQEVILRCVPISNHLYFYWYRQILGQKVEFLVSFYNNEISEKSEIFDDQFSVERPDGSNFTLKIRSTKLEDSAMYFCASCTGVETQYFGPGTRLLVL.